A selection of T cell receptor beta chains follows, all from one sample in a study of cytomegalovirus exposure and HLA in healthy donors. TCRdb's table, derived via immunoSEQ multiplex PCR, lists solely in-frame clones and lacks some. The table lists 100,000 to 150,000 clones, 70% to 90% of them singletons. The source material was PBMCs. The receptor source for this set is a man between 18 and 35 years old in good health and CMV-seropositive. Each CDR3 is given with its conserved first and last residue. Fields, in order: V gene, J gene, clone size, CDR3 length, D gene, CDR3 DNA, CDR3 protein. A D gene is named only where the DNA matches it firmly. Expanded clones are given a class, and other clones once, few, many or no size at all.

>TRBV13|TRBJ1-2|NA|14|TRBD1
TGTGCCAGCAGCTACAGGGGCCTGGACTATGGCTACACCTTC
CASSYRGLDYGYTF
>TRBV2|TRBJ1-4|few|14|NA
TGTGCCAGCAGTGAAGAGGGGTGGAGTGAAAAACTGTTTTTT
CASSEEGWSEKLFF
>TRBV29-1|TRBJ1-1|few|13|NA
TGCAGCGCGCCGGGGGTGCTGGACACTGAAGCTTTCTTT
CSAPGVLDTEAFF
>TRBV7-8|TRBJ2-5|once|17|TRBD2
TGTGCCAGCAGCTTCAGCCTAGCGGGGTCTCCCCTAGATCCCCAGTACTTC
CASSFSLAGSPLDPQYF
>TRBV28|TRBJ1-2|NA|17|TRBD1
TGTGCCAGCAGTTTATTATGGGGACAGTGGGCGGACTATGGCTACACCTTC
CASSLLWGQWADYGYTF
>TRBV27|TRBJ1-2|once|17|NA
TGTGCCAGCTGGCCGGGGGAGGGGTCTCCAATTATCTATGGCTACACCTTC
CASWPGEGSPIIYGYTF
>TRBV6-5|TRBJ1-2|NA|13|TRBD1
TGTGCCAGCAGCCGACAGGACAGGACCTTCTACACCTTC
CASSRQDRTFYTF
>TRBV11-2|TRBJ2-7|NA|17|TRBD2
TGTGCCAGCAGCGGTTTAGCGGGGGCCGACCGAATTTACGAGCAGTACTTC
CASSGLAGADRIYEQYF
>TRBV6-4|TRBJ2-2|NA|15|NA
TGTGCCAGCAGTGACTCGGCAGGGGAAGAGGGGGAGCTGTTTTTT
CASSDSAGEEGELFF
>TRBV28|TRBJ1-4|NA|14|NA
TGTGCCAGCAGAGGGGATGACCTTGATGAAAAACTGTTTTTT
CASRGDDLDEKLFF
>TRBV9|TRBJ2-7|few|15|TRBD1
TGTGCCAGCAGCCCTGTGCGGGACAGGGAGTACGAGCAGTACTTC
CASSPVRDREYEQYF
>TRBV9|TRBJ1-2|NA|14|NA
TGTGCCAGCAGCGTAGGGGGGGGCGCGGATGGCTACACCTTC
CASSVGGGADGYTF
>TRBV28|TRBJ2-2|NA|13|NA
TGTGCCAGCTCCAGGGTTAACACCGGGGAGCTGTTTTTT
CASSRVNTGELFF
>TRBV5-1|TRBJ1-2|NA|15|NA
TGCGCCAGCAGCCTGGGAGAGGGAGTGGACTATGGCTACACCTTC
CASSLGEGVDYGYTF
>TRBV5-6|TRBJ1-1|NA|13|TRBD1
TGTGCCAGCAGCCGGGACAGAAATATTGAAGCTTTCTTT
CASSRDRNIEAFF
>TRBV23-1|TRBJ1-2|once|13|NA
TGCGCCACCCCTCTGTCAGCTAACTATGGCTACACCTTC
CATPLSANYGYTF
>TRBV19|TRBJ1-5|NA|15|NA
TGTGCCAGTAGTATTACCTCGGGCAGGGGTCAGCCCCAGCATTTT
CASSITSGRGQPQHF